This T cell receptor (beta chain) was sequenced in a study of T cells in Graves' hyperthyroidism and ophthalmopathy. Study outcomes and limitations: A model of 13 V-J features distinguished ophthalmopathy from stable hyperthyroidism.

This clonotype was seen more than once but under ten times. Its antigen is still unknown. With 2 bases clipped from V and 5 bases from J, the junction kept 2 bases outside the gene matches. Germline CDR1 SGHTA, CDR2 FQGNSA. The CDR3 totals 14 residues. Researchers amplified the TCR beta CDR3 regions from RNA transcripts. The primer set for the first-round RT-PCR of the TCR CDR3 was HTBI. TCRdb reanalysed the multiplex PCR reads using MiXCR and keeps one entry per CDR3 protein. The sample includes roughly 380,000 distinct CDR3 sequences, around 15% seen only once; the top ten take 5% to 6%. Newly diagnosed patients aged 18 to 65 had hyperthyroidism of under 2 months' duration.

Sample: blood. The V gene is TRBV7-2, the J gene TRBJ2-5, with 10 positions matching TRBD2. This clonotype was obtained from a woman between 18 and 29 years old with Graves' hyperthyroidism. The chain's CDR3 is CASSLTSGKETQYF. The CDR3 DNA reads TGTGCCAGCAGCTTAACTAGCGGGAAGGAGACCCAGTACTTC.